This T cell receptor (beta chain) stems from a study of OX40 agonist ivuxolimab in advanced cancers. In the study overall: Three patients responded partially, comprising one with hepatocellular carcinoma and two with cutaneous melanoma. Regarding the study as a whole: CD4+ T cells averaged fewer expanded clones than CD8+ T cells.

There are 15 residues in the CDR3. CDR1 and CDR2 (germline): LGHNA, YSLEER. V was pared by 0 bases and J by 7 bases, with 13 bases between. Of note for this clone: The antigen remains undetermined.

Here immunoSEQ multiplex PCR was the method, and the copy in TCRdb shows in-frame clones only, minus some. Counted here are about 34,000 clones, 80% to 95% occurring once; the ten biggest clones make up 4% to 4.5%. The rearrangement uses TRBV4-3 and TRBJ1-5; weak D call: TRBD1 (5 bases). The material sequenced was CD4+ or CD8+ T cells sorted from blood, taken in a trial of the OX40 agonist ivuxolimab. This sequence originates from an adult with an advanced solid tumor such as melanoma, head and neck, liver or kidney cancer. CDR3 protein: CASSQDLSGYQPQHF. In nucleotides, the CDR3 is TGCGCCAGCAGCCAAGACCTTTCAGGGTACCAGCCCCAGCATTTT.